The 14 T cell receptor beta chains reported below all come from one sample, sequenced in a study of human T cells and chemical hapten exposure. TCRdb ran MiXCR on the RACE reads and lists one entry per CDR3 protein. This table holds about 69,000 distinct CDR3 sequences, about 9.4% found once. Time point denoted: patch test 2, 6 weeks after DPC sensitization. The treatment is: therapeutic diphenylcyclopropenone sensitization with weekly scalp DPC. The sequenced sample was whole blood, obtained in connection with sensitization to the hapten diphenylcyclopropenone (DPC). The receptors come from a woman aged 45 to 65 with alopecia areata. Some clones in this sample may be carry-over from other donors' samples.

This chain joins TRBV5-6 and TRBJ2-7, with a possible D match to TRBD1 (5 bases). CDR1 is SGHDT and CDR2 is YYEEEE in the germline V gene. Between the trimmed V and J ends, which lost 4 bases and 2 bases, there was a span of 19 bases. The CDR3 consists of 16 residues. The CDR3 DNA reads TGTGCCAGCAGCCCCTCCCCCCGCAGGGCCGCCTACGAGCAGTACTTC. Amino acids: CASSPSPRRAAYEQYF. Variable domain in full (rest from reference TRBV5-6 and TRBJ2-7): DAGVTQSPTHLIKTRGQQVTLRCSPKSGHDTVSWYQQALGQGPQFIFQYYEEEERQRGNFPDRFSGHQFPNYSSELNVNALLLGDSALYLCASSPSPRRAAYEQYFGPGTRLTVT.

This clonotype occurred many times. V usage is TRBV5-3 and J usage is TRBJ2-1; D gene unclear. TRBV5-3 is an ORF, and what it does is uncertain. Trimming pared 4 bases from V and 3 bases from J, leaving 11 bases between. The CDR3 totals 14 residues. The CDR3 DNA is TGTGCCAGAAGCCCCCCGGATAGCTACAATGAGCAGTTCTTC. It specifies CARSPPDSYNEQFF.

This clonotype was seen a few times. The chain combines TRBV29-1 with TRBJ2-5; possibly TRBD1 for D (5 bases). V dropped 4 bases and J dropped 1 base, with 7 bases sitting between them. In germline, CDR1 is SQVTM, CDR2 ANQGSEA. The CDR3 contains 12 residues. In DNA, the CDR3 is TGCAGCGTTGGACAGATCCAAGAGACCCAGTACTTC. It yields the protein CSVGQIQETQYF.

At least ten counts were recorded for this clonotype. The chain couples TRBV10-3 to TRBJ1-1; tentative D call: TRBD1 (5 bases). This CDR3 has 14 residues. V was pared by 0 bases and J by 3 bases, with 8 bases between. Germline loops: CDR1 ENHRY, CDR2 SYGVKD. CDR3 in DNA: TGTGCCATCAGTGAGTCTGGCAGGGACACTGAAGCTTTCTTT. Residues: CAISESGRDTEAFF.

This clonotype was counted a few times. This chain links TRBV2 with TRBJ2-3; 8 positions agree with TRBD2. This CDR3 region has 16 residues. The germline V gene has CDR1 SNHLY and CDR2 FYNNEI. The junction had 10 bases not matched to a gene; V was cut back by 6 bases and J by 2 bases. The CDR3 sequence: CASRVTGTRPTDTQYF. The DNA of the CDR3 is TGTGCCAGCAGAGTCACCGGGACTAGGCCCACAGATACGCAGTATTTT.

This clonotype occurred many times. The chain joins TRBV10-2 to TRBJ1-2; a weak D match, TRBD1 (6 bases). There are 13 residues in the CDR3. V lost 2 bases to trimming and J lost 6 bases, with 10 bases between them. Germline loops: CDR1 WSHSY, CDR2 SAAADI. In DNA form, the CDR3 reads TGCGCCAGCAGTGAGAACAGGGTTAATGGCTACACCTTC. Its translation: CASSENRVNGYTF.

Concerning this clonotype: A clone one base away is much larger, so this may be a read error. The CDR3 DNA reads as TGTGCCAGCAGCCAAGAACTAGCATTGGACGAGCAGCACTTC. Residues: CASSQELALDEQHF. V gene TRBV14 combines with J gene TRBJ2-7, with D perhaps TRBD2 (6 bases). The germline gives CDR1 SGHDN, CDR2 FVKESK. The CDR3 loop spans 14 amino acids.

The sample holds many counts of this clonotype. The genes are TRBV29-1 and TRBJ2-5, with a weak D call TRBD2 (6 bases). This CDR3 region has 13 residues. Germline lookup yields CDR1 SQVTM and CDR2 ANQGSEA. Trimming removed 1 base at V and 4 bases at J, with 10 bases between. DNA for the CDR3: TGCAGCGTTGAAGTCAACGGGGGAGAGACCCAGTACTTC. Translating gives CSVEVNGGETQYF.

At least ten counts were recorded for this clonotype. This chain links TRBV7-6 with TRBJ2-5; 7 bases line up with TRBD1. V shed 2 bases and J 2 bases; nucleotides not matched to a gene: 2. The CDR3 contains 14 residues. Germline V gives CDR1 SGHVS, CDR2 FNYEAQ. As DNA, the CDR3 is TGTGCCAGCAGCTTAATGGGACAGCAAGAGACCCAGTACTTC. Its translation: CASSLMGQQETQYF.

This clonotype was seen at least ten times. The chain carries TRBV29-1 and TRBJ1-2, with D hard to call. This CDR3 contains 11 residues. From germline, CDR1 is SQVTM and CDR2 ANQGSEA. Trimming removed 6 bases at V and 8 bases at J, with 13 bases between. CDR3 loop: CSVHDGRGYTF. As DNA, the CDR3 is TGCAGCGTCCACGACGGGAGAGGCTACACCTTC. The full variable domain, completed using reference TRBV29-1 and TRBJ1-2, is SAVISQKPSRDICQRGTSLTIQCQVDSQVTMMFWYRQQPGQSLTLIATANQGSEATYESGFVIDKFPISRPNLTFSTLTVSNMSPEDSSIYLCSVHDGRGYTFGSGTRLTVV.

The chain carries TRBV7-9 and TRBJ2-3; D is undetermined. The CDR3 runs to 14 residues. Trimming took off 6 bases at V and 2 bases at J, with 12 bases between the two ends. Germline V lookup: CDR1 SEHNR, CDR2 FQNEAQ (reference sequence). As DNA, the CDR3 is TGTGCCAGCAGGGGAAGGATTAACACAGATACGCAGTATTTT. Encoded protein: CASRGRINTDTQYF.

At least ten counts were recorded for this clonotype. The V and J genes are TRBV7-9 and TRBJ2-1; 7 bases line up with TRBD1. The V and J ends lost 5 bases and 3 bases, in that order; junction bases with no gene match: 4. CDR3 length: 14 amino acids. CDR1 is SEHNR, CDR2 FQNEAQ, per germline (reference sequence). The CDR3 nucleotides read TGTGCCAGCAGCCGGGACAGCGACTACAATGAGCAGTTCTTC. Translated: CASSRDSDYNEQFF.

This clonotype was detected many times. The chain is built from TRBV7-6 and TRBJ2-7; no firm D call. This CDR3 has 14 amino acids. Germline CDR1 SGHVS, CDR2 FNYEAQ. Trimming took 0 bases from V and 7 from J, leaving 13 bases between them. CDR3 DNA sequence: TGTGCCAGCAGCTTAGCCCCCGCAGTTCGGGAGCAGTACTTC. Amino acid sequence: CASSLAPAVREQYF.

Ten or more counts support this clonotype. The gene calls are TRBV6-5 and TRBJ2-7; 7 nucleotides line up with TRBD1. Germline CDR1 reads MNHEY; CDR2 reads SVGAGI. The trim removed 6 bases at V and 2 bases at J, leaving 7 bases unmatched. CDR3 size: 14 residues. The DNA for the CDR3 is TGTGCCAGCAGCCTCCGGGGACAGACCTACGAGCAGTACTTC. The encoded protein is CASSLRGQTYEQYF.